The next 31 T cell receptor beta chains were all read from a single sample in a study of OX40 agonist ivuxolimab in advanced cancers. Libraries came from the immunoSEQ multiplex PCR assay. TCRdb carries this immuneACCESS record with in-frame sequences only. Its versions omit some clonotypes, under half of them owing to an unresolved V gene in the studies checked, with the rest unexplained. This sample gives 80,000 or so clones in total; around 83% of them show up just once. The top ten clones comprise approximately 7.7% of the sample. Source: CD4+ or CD8+ T cells sorted from blood, taken in a trial of the OX40 agonist ivuxolimab. The receptors were gathered from an adult with an advanced solid tumor such as melanoma, head and neck, liver or kidney cancer.

The V and J genes are TRBV20-1 and TRBJ2-5; TRBD2 is a possible D gene (6 bases). Germline assignment: CDR1 DFQATT and CDR2 SNEGSKA (reference sequence). The CDR3 sequence is 11 residues long. V dropped 1 base and J dropped 13 bases, with 13 bases sitting between them. This CDR3 reads CSARVGGAGYF. The CDR3 nucleotides read TGCAGTGCTAGAGTGGGCGGGGCCGGGTACTTC.

The chain has TRBV10-1 and TRBJ2-1, with 11 bases aligning to TRBD2. Trimming took 2 bases from V and 8 from J; bases not matched to a gene: 5. Germline V gives CDR1 WNHNN, CDR2 SYGVQD (reference sequence). The CDR3 is 15 amino acids. DNA for the CDR3: TGCGCCAGCAGTGAGACTAGCGGGAGAAAGGATGAGCAGTTCTTC. Protein product: CASSETSGRKDEQFF.

The chain carries TRBV4-1 and TRBJ1-3, with no clear D. Per germline, CDR1 MGHRA and CDR2 YSYEKL. This CDR3 is 15 amino acids long. V gave up 4 bases and J gave up 0 bases, with 10 bases separating them. CDR3: CASSPGPDSGNTIYF. The DNA for the CDR3 is TGCGCCAGCAGCCCGGGCCCCGACTCTGGAAACACCATATATTTT.

The chain uses TRBV10-3 and TRBJ2-6; possible D gene TRBD2, 6 bases. Trimming cost V 4 bases and J 0 bases, with 13 bases left between them. The CDR3 runs to 17 residues. Germline lookup yields CDR1 ENHRY and CDR2 SYGVKD. CDR3 sequence (DNA): TGTGCCATCAGTGCCTCGGAGGGGAGCTCTGGGGCCAACGTCCTGACTTTC. Translated, it gives CAISASEGSSGANVLTF.

The chain has TRBV7-3 and TRBJ2-3; D not certain. Germline CDR1 is SGHTA and CDR2 is FQGTGA. With 4 bases removed from V and 2 bases from J, the gap between germline ends came to 7 bases. This CDR3 has 13 amino acids. The CDR3 reads CASSSTFTDTQYF. The CDR3 DNA is TGTGCCAGCAGCTCAACTTTCACAGATACGCAGTATTTT.

The chain carries TRBV10-3 and TRBJ2-6; D is possibly TRBD2 (5 bases). This CDR3 is 13 amino acids long. CDR1 and CDR2 (germline): ENHRY, SYGVKD. The germline V and J ends were trimmed by 6 bases and 3 bases, with 6 bases remaining between them. CDR3 coding DNA: TGTGCCATCAGCGGGGATGGGGCCAACGTCCTGACTTTC. Translating it yields CAISGDGANVLTF.

V usage is TRBV7-3 and J usage is TRBJ2-1; D perhaps matches TRBD2 (5 bases). V was trimmed by 4 bases and J by 0 bases, leaving 13 bases between them. This CDR3 contains 16 residues. The germline V gene has CDR1 SGHTA and CDR2 FQGTGA. CDR3 coding DNA: TGTGCCAGCAGCTCGCTGGCGGGTAGCTCCTACAATGAGCAGTTCTTC. Translation gives CASSSLAGSSYNEQFF.

This rearrangement joins TRBV19 to TRBJ1-6; weak D call: TRBD1 (5 bases). This CDR3 has 14 residues. Germline loops: CDR1 LNHDA, CDR2 SQIVND (reference sequence). Trimming removed 5 bases at V and 9 bases at J, with 14 bases between. CDR3 nucleotide sequence: TGTGCCAGTAGTGCTACGCAGGGATTTTCACCCCTCCACTTT. Its translation is CASSATQGFSPLHF.

The chain uses TRBV6-1 and TRBJ2-5, with D perhaps matching TRBD1 (6 bases). Germline assignment: CDR1 MNHNS and CDR2 SASEGT. With 2 bases removed from V and 1 base from J, the gap between germline ends came to 17 bases. The CDR3 is made up of 17 amino acids. The CDR3 sequence: CASSERFSRGFQETQYF. In DNA, the CDR3 is TGTGCCAGCAGTGAAAGGTTTTCCAGGGGCTTCCAAGAGACCCAGTACTTC.

The rearrangement joins TRBV6-1 to TRBJ1-1, with D unresolved. This CDR3 is built from 12 residues. Germline V gives CDR1 MNHNS, CDR2 SASEGT. Trimming took off 3 bases at V and 5 bases at J, with 7 bases between the two ends. CDR3 DNA: TGTGCCAGCAGTGACCTTACTACTGAAGCTTTCTTT. Amino acids: CASSDLTTEAFF.

The chain combines TRBV7-6 with TRBJ1-5, with 8 bases matching TRBD1. The germline V gene encodes CDR1 SGHVS and CDR2 FNYEAQ. The J segment lost 10 bases and the V segment lost 4 bases, leaving 9 bases of the junction unmatched. CDR3 length: 14 amino acids. This CDR3 reads CASSSRGRGPPQHF. The CDR3 DNA sequence: TGTGCCAGCAGCTCCCGAGGCAGGGGGCCCCCCCAGCATTTT. Full variable domain (outside the CDR3, taken from reference TRBV7-6 and TRBJ1-5): GAGVSQSPRYKVTKRGQDVALRCDPISGHVSLYWYRQALGQGPEFLTYFNYEAQQDKSGLPNDRFSAERPEGSISTLTIQRTEQRDSAMYRCASSSRGRGPPQHFGDGTRLSIL.

The CDR3, as DNA: TGTGCCAGTGGGCCAAGCGGCAGGGGACTAGCGGGAGAAGGAGGCACAGATACGCAGTATTTT. Translation: CASGPSGRGLAGEGGTDTQYF. V gene TRBV19 combines with J gene TRBJ2-3, with 14 bases aligning to TRBD2. V was clipped by 8 bases and J by 1 base; unmatched bases: 20. The CDR3 has 21 residues. CDR1 is LNHDA and CDR2 is SQIVND in the germline V gene (reference sequence).

The chain is built from TRBV28 and TRBJ2-5; the D gene is possibly TRBD1 (6 bases). This CDR3 has 15 amino acids. The germline CDR1 and CDR2 sequences are MDHEN and SYDVKM. The V end was cut by 11 bases, the J end by 0 bases, with 19 bases between. CDR3: CAAIPGHKYQETQYF. CDR3 bases: TGTGCCGCAATTCCGGGACACAAGTACCAAGAGACCCAGTACTTC. Using reference TRBV28 and TRBJ2-5 for the parts outside the CDR3, the full variable domain is DVKVTQSSRYLVKRTGEKVFLECVQDMDHENMFWYRQDPGLGLRLIYFSYDVKMKEKGDIPEGYSVSREKKERFSLILESASTNQTSMYLCAAIPGHKYQETQYFGPGTRLLVL.

The gene calls are TRBV28 and TRBJ1-5; D gene uncertain. The V end lost 7 bases, the J end lost 0 bases, and 13 bases lay between the germline ends. Germline CDR1 is MDHEN and CDR2 is SYDVKM. The CDR3 sequence is 15 residues long. The CDR3 DNA reads TGTGCCAGCAAAAGGGATTTCGATAGCAATCAGCCCCAGCATTTT. This gives the protein CASKRDFDSNQPQHF.

The chain combines TRBV7-2 with TRBJ2-7; D call uncertain. Germline V CDR1 and CDR2: SGHTA, FQGNSA. The germline V and J ends were trimmed by 4 bases and 0 bases, with 7 bases remaining between them. The CDR3 is 13 amino acids. The CDR3 protein is CASSSRASYEQYF. The CDR3 DNA sequence: TGTGCCAGCAGCTCTCGGGCCTCCTACGAGCAGTACTTC.

V usage is TRBV9 and J usage is TRBJ2-7; 8 bases align to TRBD1. This CDR3 region has 15 residues. Germline CDR1 and CDR2: SGDLS and YYNGEE. The V segment lost 0 bases and the J segment 4 bases; nucleotides outside the gene matches: 6. CDR3 sequence: CASSVGQGKNYEQYF. CDR3 bases: TGTGCCAGCAGCGTAGGACAGGGGAAAAATTACGAGCAGTACTTC.

The genes are TRBV11-1 and TRBJ2-5, with 11 bases identical to TRBD2. The junction had 13 bases not matched to a gene; V was cut back by 5 bases and J by 5 bases. This CDR3 is 17 amino acids long. CDR1 and CDR2 from the germline V gene are SGHAT and FQDESV (reference sequence). The CDR3 sequence: CASSQRLAGFVRETQYF. Here the CDR3 DNA reads TGTGCCAGCAGCCAGAGACTAGCGGGGTTCGTGAGGGAGACCCAGTACTTC.

The V gene is TRBV2, the J gene TRBJ1-1, with D unclear. V lost 4 bases, J lost 1 base, and 7 bases lay in between. The length of the CDR3 is 13 residues. Germline V gene data show CDR1 as SNHLY and CDR2 as FYNNEI. The CDR3 sequence is CASSGNGNTEAFF. In DNA form, the CDR3 reads TGTGCCAGCAGTGGTAACGGGAACACTGAAGCTTTCTTT.

This chain joins TRBV6-5 and TRBJ2-7; D is tentatively TRBD1 or TRBD2 (6 bases each). V shed 4 bases and J shed 9 bases, with 19 bases lying between them. CDR3 size: 14 residues. CDR1 is MNHEY and CDR2 is SVGAGI in the germline V gene. CDR3 coding DNA: TGTGCCAGCAGTTTCTCCGGGGGCGCGACTGGGCAGTACTTC. It specifies CASSFSGGATGQYF.

This clone has just one count. This chain joins TRBV5-1 and TRBJ2-7; 8 bases are shared with TRBD1. Germline-derived CDR1 and CDR2 are SGHRS and YFSETQ. The length of the CDR3 is 15 residues. V lost 2 bases, J lost 8 bases, and 12 bases stayed unmatched. CDR3 sequence: CASSFFSTGESKQYF. The CDR3 DNA reads as TGCGCCAGCAGCTTCTTCTCGACAGGGGAAAGCAAGCAGTACTTC. The full variable domain, rest sourced from reference TRBV5-1 and TRBJ2-7, is KAGVTQTPRYLIKTRGQQVTLSCSPISGHRSVSWYQQTPGQGLQFLFEYFSETQRNKGNFPGRFSGRQFSNSRSEMNVSTLELGDSALYLCASSFFSTGESKQYFGPGTRLTVT.

The rearrangement uses TRBV6-1 and TRBJ2-5; perhaps TRBD2 as D (5 bases). The V end was cut by 3 bases, the J end by 5 bases, with 10 bases between. Germline V gene lookup returns CDR1 MNHNS and CDR2 SASEGT. The CDR3 covers 13 residues. As DNA, the CDR3 is TGTGCCAGCAGTGACAGACCGGGGGAGACCCAGTACTTC. Amino acid sequence: CASSDRPGETQYF.

CDR3 nucleotides: TGTGCCAGCAGCTTATTGGATAAACAGGGGGTCTCAACAGATACGCAGTATTTT. Its protein product is CASSLLDKQGVSTDTQYF. The chain combines TRBV7-3 with TRBJ2-3; 8 bases map to TRBD1. The CDR3 covers 18 residues. Unmatched junction bases numbered 13, after V lost 2 bases and J lost 3 bases. CDR1 is SGHTA and CDR2 is FQGTGA in the germline V gene.

This clone was seen only once. V usage is TRBV10-3 and J usage is TRBJ2-3; TRBD2 matches 10 bases. The germline CDR1 and CDR2 sequences are ENHRY and SYGVKD. The CDR3 contains 13 residues. The trim removed 10 bases at V and 4 bases at J, leaving 5 bases unmatched. This CDR3 reads CATGLAVPDTQYF. The CDR3 coding sequence is TGTGCCACCGGACTAGCGGTTCCAGATACGCAGTATTTT.

J is TRBJ2-5 and V is TRBV19; 7 nucleotides align to TRBD1. Germline CDR1 and CDR2: LNHDA and SQIVND (reference sequence). The CDR3 runs to 13 residues. V shed 3 bases and J 4 bases; nucleotides not matched to a gene: 2. CDR3 DNA: TGTGCCAGTAGTATCAACAGGGGAGAGACCCAGTACTTC. Protein sequence: CASSINRGETQYF.

The rearrangement joins TRBV7-9 to TRBJ1-5, with 8 bases fitting TRBD1. The CDR3 covers 17 residues. The germline V gene encodes CDR1 SEHNR and CDR2 FQNEAQ (reference sequence). V shed 5 bases, J shed 2 bases, and the junction held 11 bases outside the gene matches. CDR3 residues: CASSHYSGQGGNQPQHF. As DNA, the CDR3 is TGTGCCAGCAGCCATTATAGCGGACAGGGAGGCAATCAGCCCCAGCATTTT.

V and J are TRBV6-5 and TRBJ2-6, with unresolved D. Looked up from germline, CDR1 is MNHEY and CDR2 is SVGAGI. V shed 4 bases and J shed 0 bases, with 10 bases lying between them. The CDR3 is 16 amino acids. The CDR3 loop reads CASSSGRISGANVLTF. The CDR3 DNA is TGTGCCAGCAGTTCAGGACGGATCTCTGGGGCCAACGTCCTGACTTTC.

The chain links TRBV7-2 to TRBJ1-2, with D hard to call. CDR1 and CDR2 from the germline V gene are SGHTA and FQGNSA. The CDR3 length is 14 residues. V was cut by 1 base and J by 4 bases, with 10 bases left in between. Here the CDR3 reads CASSLEGTLYGYTF. The DNA for the CDR3 is TGTGCCAGCAGCTTAGAAGGCACCCTCTATGGCTACACCTTC.

This clone showed up many times. The V call is TRBV10-3, the J call TRBJ2-7, with D unresolved. V was trimmed by 6 bases and J by 10 bases, leaving 16 bases between them. CDR1 ENHRY and CDR2 SYGVKD come from the germline V gene. The CDR3 is 12 residues long. CDR3 protein: CAISSDPSGQYF. DNA for the CDR3: TGTGCCATCAGCTCGGACCCGTCAGGTCAGTACTTC.

This chain connects TRBV6-1 to TRBJ2-2; possibly TRBD1 for D (7 bases). This CDR3 contains 17 residues. Trimming pared 1 base from V and 0 bases from J, leaving 12 bases between. Germline V gene lookup returns CDR1 MNHNS and CDR2 SASEGT. CDR3 residues: CASSEGQGGPNTGELFF. The CDR3 region has the DNA TGTGCCAGCAGTGAAGGACAGGGAGGCCCGAACACCGGGGAGCTGTTTTTT.

This clone occurred once. The V gene is TRBV6-5, the J gene TRBJ2-2; possible D gene TRBD2, 7 bases. The V end lost 5 bases, the J end lost 4 bases, and 14 bases lay between the germline ends. This CDR3 region has 15 residues. Germline V lookup: CDR1 MNHEY, CDR2 SVGAGI. Here the CDR3 DNA reads TGTGCCAGCAGTCGAGGGGGGGCCGGCACCGGGGAGCTGTTTTTT. Protein product: CASSRGGAGTGELFF.

Note on this clone: Since the CDR3 does not end with the conserved phenylalanine or tryptophan, this likely comes from a read error. The DNA is omitted, as the CDR3 cannot be located on it reliably, and the CDR3 follows TCRdb's listing. The gene calls are TRBV7-9 and TRBJ2-7; the tabulated D call, TRBD2, remains unverified against the DNA. The CDR3 is 12 residues long, counting both termini. CDR1 and CDR2 (germline): SEHNR, FQNEAQ (reference sequence). CDR3: CASSLPGLPGSI.